These 27 T cell receptor beta chains were sequenced from one sample in a study of cytomegalovirus exposure and HLA in healthy donors. PCR amplification relied on 60 Vbeta primers (plus 13 Jbeta primers). Here immunoSEQ multiplex PCR was the method, and the copy in TCRdb shows in-frame clones only, minus some. The table has more than 85,000 clones, approximately 82% seen once. Material for sequencing was PBMCs. The receptors here all came from a man aged 25-40 years in good health and CMV-seropositive.

The J gene is TRBJ2-2, the V gene TRBV7-6, with TRBD2 identical over 8 bases. Looked up from germline, CDR1 is SGHVS and CDR2 is FNYEAQ. Losses at the gene ends were 3 bases for V and 8 bases for J; bases not matched to a gene: 2. The CDR3 totals 13 residues. CDR3 DNA sequence: TGTGCCAGCAGCTTGTCTAGCGGGGGGGAGCTGTTTTTT. Residues: CASSLSSGGELFF.

This clone occurred a few times. V gene TRBV27 combines with J gene TRBJ2-1; TRBD1 matches at 8 bases. V was clipped by 8 bases and J by 7 bases; unmatched bases: 7. CDR1 MNHEY and CDR2 SMNVEV come from the germline V gene (reference sequence). This CDR3 region has 13 residues. CDR3 nucleotide sequence: TGTGCCAGCGGCCTGGACAGGGTGAATGAGCAGTTCTTC. Its translation is CASGLDRVNEQFF.

This sequence joins TRBV7-3 and TRBJ1-2; the match to TRBD1 covers 8 bases. CDR1 SGHTA and CDR2 FQGTGA come from the germline V gene. J was trimmed by 4 bases and V by 5 bases; bases with no gene match: 6. The CDR3 runs 14 residues. The CDR3 coding sequence is TGTGCCAGCAGCCCCCAGGGGGCCGGCTATGGCTACACCTTC. Translation: CASSPQGAGYGYTF.

The chain carries TRBV11-2 and TRBJ1-4; TRBD1 aligns across 7 bases. CDR1 is SGHAT and CDR2 is FQNNGV in the germline V gene. After removal of 4 bases from V and 8 bases from J, the junction contained 7 bases not matched to a gene. This CDR3 has 14 residues. The CDR3 DNA sequence: TGTGCCAGCAGCTCCTTGACAGGGAACGAAAAACTGTTTTTT. It specifies CASSSLTGNEKLFF. The full variable domain, rest sourced from reference TRBV11-2 and TRBJ1-4, is EAGVAQSPRYKIIEKRQSVAFWCNPISGHATLYWYQQILGQGPKLLIQFQNNGVVDDSQLPKDRFSAERLKGVDSTLKIQPAKLEDSAVYLCASSSLTGNEKLFFGSGTQLSVL.

V usage is TRBV4-3 and J usage is TRBJ2-2, with 8 bases that match TRBD1. The junction had 4 bases not matched to a gene; V was cut back by 0 bases and J by 4 bases. Germline-derived CDR1 and CDR2 are LGHNA and YSLEER. There are 16 residues in the CDR3. CDR3 bases: TGCGCCAGCAGCCAAGATAGGACAGGGCCCACCGGGGAGCTGTTTTTT. It specifies CASSQDRTGPTGELFF.

V and J are TRBV6-1 and TRBJ1-3, with D maybe TRBD1 (6 bases). V was shortened by 0 bases and J by 3 bases, with 6 bases between the two germline ends. CDR1 and CDR2 (germline): MNHNS, SASEGT. This CDR3 has 14 residues. The DNA for the CDR3 is TGTGCCAGCAGTGAAGCAGGGGGTGGAAACACCATATATTTT. Amino acids: CASSEAGGGNTIYF.

This chain joins TRBV6-1 and TRBJ1-5, with D possibly TRBD1 on 5 matching bases. The length of the CDR3 is 17 residues. Germline CDR1 MNHNS, CDR2 SASEGT. The V end lost 1 base, the J end lost 0 bases, and 13 bases lay between the germline ends. CDR3 nucleotides: TGTGCCAGCAGTGAAGTGGGGGGACTGCTTAGCAATCAGCCCCAGCATTTT. Amino acids: CASSEVGGLLSNQPQHF.

The chain recombines TRBV7-9 with TRBJ2-7, with D perhaps TRBD1 (6 bases). The CDR3 spans 14 residues. The ends were cut back, 2 bases at V and 3 bases at J, with 11 bases in the middle. CDR1 and CDR2 (germline): SEHNR, FQNEAQ (reference sequence). CDR3 protein: CASSLRTADYEQYF. CDR3 in DNA: TGTGCCAGCAGCTTAAGGACAGCCGACTACGAGCAGTACTTC.

This clone turned up a few times. This sequence joins TRBV13 and TRBJ2-6, with D possibly being TRBD2 (7 bases). Per the germline V gene, CDR1 is PRHDT and CDR2 is FYEKMQ (reference sequence). V shed 5 bases and J shed 4 bases, with 24 bases lying between them. This CDR3 region has 19 residues. CDR3 residues: CASSRWSGGHPYGANVLTF. The CDR3 DNA reads as TGTGCCAGCAGCCGTTGGTCGGGGGGCCACCCATACGGGGCCAACGTCCTGACTTTC. Combining the CDR3 with reference TRBV13 and TRBJ2-6 gives the whole variable domain AAGVIQSPRHLIKEKRETATLKCYPIPRHDTVYWYQQGPGQDPQFLISFYEKMQSDKGSIPDRFSAQQFSDYHSELNMSSLELGDSALYFCASSRWSGGHPYGANVLTFGAGSRLTVL.

The chain links TRBV18 to TRBJ2-1; the match to TRBD2 covers 11 bases. The V gene's germline CDR1 is KGHSH and CDR2 LQKENI. The CDR3 consists of 16 residues. After removal of 1 base from V and 8 bases from J, the junction contained 7 bases not matched to a gene. The CDR3 bases are TGTGCCAGCTCACCACTTCCTAGCGGGGGGATCCATGAGCAGTTCTTC. Its translation is CASSPLPSGGIHEQFF.

This clone was seen a handful of times. This sequence joins TRBV10-3 and TRBJ1-1; 7 positions agree with TRBD1. Unmatched junction bases numbered 6, after V lost 8 bases and J lost 3 bases. The CDR3 loop spans 13 amino acids. Per the germline V gene, CDR1 is ENHRY and CDR2 is SYGVKD. The CDR3 DNA follows: TGTGCCATCGGTACAGGGGACTACACTGAAGCTTTCTTT. Protein product: CAIGTGDYTEAFF.

The chain carries TRBV7-8 and TRBJ1-5, with TRBD1 matching 9 bases. Germline CDR1 reads SGHVS; CDR2 reads FQNEAQ. The V segment lost 6 bases and the J segment 7 bases; nucleotides outside the gene matches: 4. This CDR3 has 13 amino acids. CDR3 sequence (DNA): TGTGCCAGCAGACAGGGGGCAAGGCAGCCCCAGCATTTT. It codes for CASRQGARQPQHF.

This chain links TRBV5-1 with TRBJ1-1, with 10 bases aligning to TRBD1. Germline lookup yields CDR1 SGHRS and CDR2 YFSETQ. CDR3 length: 16 residues. Trimming at V came to 4 bases and at J to 5 bases, leaving 11 bases not matched to a gene. The CDR3 DNA sequence: TGCGCCAGCAGCCCATATGCCGGGACAGGGGTTACTGAAGCTTTCTTT. It encodes CASSPYAGTGVTEAFF.

The chain is built from TRBV27 and TRBJ1-5, with 9 bases matching TRBD1. CDR3 length: 13 amino acids. The junction had 5 bases not matched to a gene; V was cut back by 6 bases and J by 8 bases. Per germline, CDR1 MNHEY and CDR2 SMNVEV (reference sequence). CDR3 residues: CASSPTGGKPQHF. The CDR3 bases are TGTGCCAGCAGCCCGACAGGGGGAAAGCCCCAGCATTTT.

On this clone: The germline gene is not matched at one end of the junction; a read error may be the cause. The chain employs TRBV5-6 and TRBJ2-7; TRBD2 matches 7 bases. This CDR3 is 15 amino acids long. CDR1 SGHDT and CDR2 YYEEEE come from the germline V gene. The CDR3 is CASSLAGDYSYEQYF. The CDR3 DNA follows: TGTGCCAGCAGTTTGGCGGGGGACTACTCCTACGAGCAGTACTTC.

The rearrangement links TRBV5-1 to TRBJ1-1; D gene unclear. V gave up 1 base and J gave up 0 bases, with 10 bases separating them. The length of the CDR3 is 15 residues. The germline gives CDR1 SGHRS, CDR2 YFSETQ. For the CDR3, the DNA is TGCGCCAGCAGCTTGACAGACTATATGAACACTGAAGCTTTCTTT. It yields the protein CASSLTDYMNTEAFF.

The chain couples TRBV18 to TRBJ1-2, with 7 bases matching TRBD1. Germline values: CDR1 KGHSH, CDR2 LQKENI. J gave up 5 bases and V 2 bases, and 11 bases lay outside the gene matches. CDR3 length equals 16 residues. The CDR3 sequence is CASSPTRRDSQYGYTF. In nucleotides, the CDR3 is TGTGCCAGCTCACCAACCAGGCGGGACAGCCAATATGGCTACACCTTC.

The V call is TRBV11-2, the J call TRBJ1-3; D gene uncertain. This CDR3 is built from 11 residues. The germline V and J ends were trimmed by 4 bases and 7 bases, with 5 bases remaining between them. The germline gives CDR1 SGHAT, CDR2 FQNNGV. The CDR3 nucleotides read TGTGCCAGCAGCTGGGCGAACACCATATATTTT. The encoded protein is CASSWANTIYF.

The rearrangement links TRBV28 to TRBJ1-6, with a tentative D call TRBD1 (5 bases). V dropped 3 bases and J dropped 2 bases, with 11 bases sitting between them. Germline lookup yields CDR1 MDHEN and CDR2 SYDVKM. CDR3 length equals 16 residues. CDR3 coding DNA: TGTGCCAGCAGTTTTGGAGGGGCCACCTATAATTCACCCCTCCACTTT. Translation: CASSFGGATYNSPLHF. The variable domain in full, completed from reference TRBV28 and TRBJ1-6, reads DVKVTQSSRYLVKRTGEKVFLECVQDMDHENMFWYRQDPGLGLRLIYFSYDVKMKEKGDIPEGYSVSREKKERFSLILESASTNQTSMYLCASSFGGATYNSPLHFGNGTRLTVT.

The gene calls are TRBV6-6 and TRBJ2-1, with 10 nucleotides matching TRBD2. The CDR3 has 14 amino acids. CDR1 is MNHNY and CDR2 is SVGAGI in the germline V gene (reference sequence). The V gene end was trimmed by 3 bases and the J gene end by 5 bases; junction bases not matched to a gene: 1. In DNA, the CDR3 is TGTGCCAGCAGTTATCTAGCGGGGGACAATGAGCAGTTCTTC. It translates to CASSYLAGDNEQFF.

This clone was seen a few times. The rearrangement joins TRBV28 to TRBJ2-1; 12 bases are a match to TRBD1. The CDR3 runs 15 residues. Trimming cost V 5 bases and J 9 bases; bases outside gene matches: 8. Germline V lookup: CDR1 MDHEN, CDR2 SYDVKM. The CDR3 loop is CASSAPGQGASEQFF. Written as DNA, the CDR3 is TGTGCCAGCAGTGCTCCGGGACAGGGGGCCAGTGAGCAGTTCTTC.

The V and J genes are TRBV7-2 and TRBJ1-1, with D possibly matching TRBD1 (6 bases). The germline CDR1 and CDR2 sequences are SGHTA and FQGNSA. Trimming shortened V by 5 bases and J by 1 base, and 14 bases separated the two germline ends. The length of the CDR3 is 15 residues. CDR3 region: CASSPRGQRNTEAFF. CDR3 DNA: TGTGCCAGCAGCCCGAGAGGACAGCGGAACACTGAAGCTTTCTTT.

The rearrangement uses TRBV6-6 and TRBJ2-3; TRBD2 agrees at 8 bases. This CDR3 spans 14 amino acids. Germline V gives CDR1 MNHNY, CDR2 SVGAGI (reference sequence). V lost 4 bases, J lost 3 bases, and 3 bases stayed unmatched. CDR3 in amino acids: CASSLLAGTDTQYF. CDR3 bases: TGTGCCAGCAGTTTGTTAGCGGGGACAGATACGCAGTATTTT.

This sequence joins TRBV5-4 and TRBJ2-2; D not resolved. Trimming pared 1 base from V and 7 bases from J, leaving 8 bases between. Germline CDR1 SGHNT, CDR2 YYREEE (reference sequence). This CDR3 comprises 13 residues. CDR3 DNA sequence: TGTGCCAGCAGCTTGTTGTCACACGGGGAGCTGTTTTTT. The encoded protein is CASSLLSHGELFF.

The chain links TRBV29-1 to TRBJ2-7; TRBD2 might be the D (6 bases). Germline V gene sequence: CDR1 SQVTM, CDR2 ANQGSEA. The CDR3 sequence is 13 residues long. V lost 5 bases and J 0 bases, leaving 11 bases between the germline ends. CDR3 amino acids: CSVRRESSYEQYF. The CDR3 DNA reads TGCAGCGTTAGGAGGGAAAGCTCCTACGAGCAGTACTTC.

The V call is TRBV27, the J call TRBJ1-2, with D uncertain. The germline gives CDR1 MNHEY, CDR2 SMNVEV (reference sequence). The CDR3 is 15 residues long. V was clipped by 5 bases and J by 2 bases, with 15 bases between them. The CDR3 DNA reads as TGTGCCAGCAGTCCAAGAGGCCAAGCAAACTATGGCTACACCTTC. Its translation: CASSPRGQANYGYTF.

This chain joins TRBV19 and TRBJ1-2; 12 bases match TRBD1. V dropped 5 bases and J dropped 1; count of bases not matched to a gene: 14. This CDR3 is 19 amino acids long. Germline lookup yields CDR1 LNHDA and CDR2 SQIVND (reference sequence). The CDR3 DNA reads TGTGCCAGTAGTTTACAACCGGGACAGGGGGCGATCTATAACTATGGCTACACCTTC. This sequence encodes CASSLQPGQGAIYNYGYTF.